This T cell receptor (beta chain) was profiled in a study of OX40 agonist ivuxolimab in advanced cancers. Turning to the study itself: Patients in the trial were receiving intravenous ivuxolimab every 2 weeks, at doses of 0.01 to 10 mg/kg. Age averaged 60 years (range about 20 to 80), and approximately 80% were male. Study-level points and caveats: Antigen targets of the expanded peripheral T cells went undetermined. In general, CD8+ T cells held more expanded clones than CD4+ did, on average.

To note about this clone: The antigen remains undetermined.

The assay was immunoSEQ multiplex PCR, and TCRdb's table has in-frame clones only and misses some. The top ten hold 0.65% to 0.95% of the sample, which has some 82,000 clones, almost 90% seen once. The trim removed 6 bases at V and 4 bases at J, leaving 8 bases unmatched. Germline assignment: CDR1 MNHEY and CDR2 SMNVEV (reference sequence). The CDR3 runs to 14 residues. The source of this sequence is an adult with an advanced solid tumor such as melanoma, head and neck, liver or kidney cancer. The chain has TRBV27 and TRBJ2-5; 7 bases fit TRBD2. Sequencing used CD4+ or CD8+ T cells sorted from blood, obtained in a trial of the OX40 agonist ivuxolimab. The CDR3: CASSRWAGVETQYF. CDR3 coding DNA: TGTGCCAGCAGCCGCTGGGCGGGAGTAGAGACCCAGTACTTC.